This TCR beta chain originates from a study of cytomegalovirus exposure and HLA in healthy donors. A multiplex PCR was run with 60 Vbeta primers and 13 Jbeta primers. Sequencing used immunoSEQ multiplex PCR; TCRdb keeps in-frame clones, though not all of them. Of approximately 260,000 clones in the sample, approximately 91% were seen once. Germline-derived CDR1 and CDR2 are MNHEY and SMNVEV (reference sequence). This CDR3 has 15 residues. With V trimmed by 3 bases and J by 6 bases, 4 bases remained unmatched. Input material: PBMCs. V is TRBV27 and J is TRBJ2-2; TRBD2 matches at 10 bases. The receptor comes from a girl aged 2 to 10 in good health and CMV-seronegative. CDR3 sequence (DNA): TGTGCCAGCAGTTTTGTCCTAGCGGGGGCCGGGGAGCTGTTTTTT. This sequence encodes CASSFVLAGAGELFF.